The TCR beta chain under discussion was sequenced for a study of glioma-infiltrating T cells after dendritic cell vaccination. Overall study context: Three intradermal dendritic cell vaccine injections were given every two weeks.

The immunoSEQ assay amplified TCRB CDR3 from up to roughly 2 ug DNA. The method was immunoSEQ multiplex PCR; TCRdb's version includes in-frame clones alone and lacks a portion of them. In the table there are more than 95,000 clones, 90% of which are singletons. Indicated time point: after dendritic cell vaccination, including at tumor progression/relapse. No glioblastoma patient carried an isocitrate dehydrogenase mutation. Trimming took off 4 bases at V and 3 bases at J, with 11 bases between the two ends. The CDR3 totals 14 residues. Germline CDR1 reads SGHRS; CDR2 reads YFSETQ. The TCR comes from a human donor with glioblastoma. Material: blood, obtained after dendritic cell vaccination. The chain is built from TRBV5-1 and TRBJ2-1; D call uncertain. The CDR3 bases are TGCGCCAGCAGCCTCCGACTTTACTACAATGAGCAGTTCTTC. Its protein is CASSLRLYYNEQFF.